This record covers a single T cell receptor (beta chain). Its target is not known. This sample was taken from a study of CD8+ T cells in alopecia areata. Turning to the study itself: Dosing with tofacitinib proceeded for 6 to 18 months, followed by 6 months off drug. Study-wide results and caveats: Scalp sequencing captures resident alphabeta T cells of normal skin too.

V dropped 0 bases and J dropped 0 bases, with 12 bases sitting between them. Germline V CDR1 and CDR2: SNHLY, FYNNEI. CDR3 length: 17 amino acids. Collection of lesional scalp punch biopsies and peripheral blood was performed in alopecia areata patients. Isolation of CD4+ and CD8+ T cells from PBMCs was achieved by sorting. RNA was extracted and reverse transcribed into cDNA as the sequencing template. Profiled with immunoSEQ multiplex PCR; TCRdb holds only in-frame clones, not every one. The repertoire holds 150,000 to 200,000 clones, 67% seen once, with roughly an eighth in the top ten. The TCR sequence derives from a human donor with alopecia areata. The V call is TRBV2, the J call TRBJ2-1; TRBD2 is a possible D gene (5 bases). The material sequenced was CD8+ T cells sorted from blood, taken at week 0. CDR3 coding DNA: TGTGCCAGCAGTGAAGCAGAGGACTCCGCCTCCTACAATGAGCAGTTCTTC. Amino acids: CASSEAEDSASYNEQFF.